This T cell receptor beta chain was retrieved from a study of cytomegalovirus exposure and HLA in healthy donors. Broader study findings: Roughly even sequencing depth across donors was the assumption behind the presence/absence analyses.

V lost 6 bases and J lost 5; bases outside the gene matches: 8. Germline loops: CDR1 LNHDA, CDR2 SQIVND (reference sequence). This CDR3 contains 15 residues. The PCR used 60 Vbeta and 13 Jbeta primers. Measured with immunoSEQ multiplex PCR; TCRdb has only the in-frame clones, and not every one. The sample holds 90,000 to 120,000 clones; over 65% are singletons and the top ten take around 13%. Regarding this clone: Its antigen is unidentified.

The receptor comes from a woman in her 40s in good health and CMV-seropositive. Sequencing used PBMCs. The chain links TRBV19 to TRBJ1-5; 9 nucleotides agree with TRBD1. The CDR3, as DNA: TGTGCCAGTAGGGGGGGACAGGGCGAGTATCAGCCCCAGCATTTT. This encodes CASRGGQGEYQPQHF.